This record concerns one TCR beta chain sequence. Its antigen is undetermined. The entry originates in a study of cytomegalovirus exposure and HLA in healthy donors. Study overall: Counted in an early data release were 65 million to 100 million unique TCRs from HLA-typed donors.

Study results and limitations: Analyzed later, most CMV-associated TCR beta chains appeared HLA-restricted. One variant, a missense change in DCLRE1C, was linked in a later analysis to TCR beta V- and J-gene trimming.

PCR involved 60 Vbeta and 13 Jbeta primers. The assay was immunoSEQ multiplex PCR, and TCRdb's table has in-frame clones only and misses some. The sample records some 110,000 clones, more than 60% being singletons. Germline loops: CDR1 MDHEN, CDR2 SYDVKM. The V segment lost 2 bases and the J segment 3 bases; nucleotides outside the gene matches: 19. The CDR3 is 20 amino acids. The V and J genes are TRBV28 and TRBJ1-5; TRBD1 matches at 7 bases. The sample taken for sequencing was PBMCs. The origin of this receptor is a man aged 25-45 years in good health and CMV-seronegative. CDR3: CASSLPAGTALAIYNQPQHF. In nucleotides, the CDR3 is TGTGCCAGCAGTTTACCTGCCGGGACAGCTTTGGCCATTTACAATCAGCCCCAGCATTTT.